This T cell receptor beta chain is from a study of T cells in Graves' hyperthyroidism and ophthalmopathy (dated by TCRdb to the late 2010s). A note on the overall study: Peripheral blood was collected at initial diagnosis, before any treatment. Once sampling was done, hyperthyroidism patients were given methimazole at a starting dose of 30 mg daily, whereas ophthalmopathy patients were given high-dose intravenous methylprednisolone. According to the paper, TCR Vbeta CDR3 sequencing was carried out on 135 peripheral blood samples, which came from approximately 43 ophthalmopathy, roughly 75 hyperthyroidism and roughly 17 progressor patients. Whether ophthalmopathy could be predicted prospectively was tested in an independent validation cohort made up of roughly 20 hyperthyroidism patients plus 17 patients who later progressed to ophthalmopathy. Thyroid tissue and blood T-cell repertoires from more than five Graves' hyperthyroidism patients were also compared in the study. For training and testing, the 100 patients in the discovery cohort were randomly divided in a 7:3 ratio. TCR V-J signatures able to tell the groups apart were searched for in a discovery cohort of 90 to 100 patients, of whom more than 40 had Graves' ophthalmopathy and roughly 57 had stable Graves' hyperthyroidism.

Paper-wide results and their limitations: Most expanded thyroid clonotypes (frequency above 0.001) were also found in blood, which suggests that blood repertoires may mirror thyroid immune responses. A model built on a 13 V-J signature distinguished ophthalmopathy from stable hyperthyroidism, reaching approximately 89% sensitivity and about 81% specificity in cross-validation and 80%/75% in testing. During validation, the model predicted progression to ophthalmopathy a median of about 5.9 months ahead of onset, with roughly 65% sensitivity and less than 85% specificity. No statistical method was used to set the sample size in advance, and investigators knew the group allocation.

The TCR beta CDR3 regions were amplified from the RNA transcripts. The TCR CDR3 was subjected to a first round of RT-PCR using the HTBI primer set and the Qiagen OneStep RT-PCR kit. Libraries were constructed in a second round of multiplex PCR, after which size selection and purification were carried out. Paired-end sequencing of the libraries was performed with 100 bp reads on an Illumina HiSeq2000. The study's processing was this. SOAPnuke was used to process the raw data, with reads discarded if the reads contained adapters or uncalled bases, had a mean Phred below 15, or lacked an exact constant-primer or identifier match. COPE v1.2.5 was used to merge high-quality paired reads, and clonotypes were defined as unique nucleotide sequences. MiTCR v1.1 was used to align clonotypes to the IMGT TRBV, TRBD and TRBJ reference segments. The analysis included only V-J combinations with a frequency above 0.0001, which together covered 99% to 99.2% of the repertoires. A TCS score was defined as the ratio between F50 (clonal expansion) and ExV (chaos), using BLOSUM62-based TCRdist between CDR3 peptides within each V-J. Welch's t-statistics and random forest reduced 450 to 600 V-J features to 13, which were used in a naive Bayes classifier (R e1071). The Morisita-Horn index was used to measure how similar the thyroid and blood repertoires were. Starting from the raw public reads, TCRdb applied fastp trimming at Q25, assembled clones with MiXCR and retained in-frame beta chains. Rows with a matching CDR3 protein are joined into one entry that keeps the most common DNA and genes. The V and J calls shown here were made by TCRdb, not taken from the authors' results. The table for this sample lists over 700,000 distinct CDR3 sequences; over 35% of them were counted only once. Less than 35% of the sample lies in the top ten.

This clonotype has at least ten counts. Its antigen is not yet known. Base qualities are not at hand, and no much larger clone is one base apart. Stable Graves' hyperthyroidism was defined as the absence of progression to ophthalmopathy over 18 months of follow-up. Hyperthyroidism patients were newly diagnosed, had a disease duration of under 2 months, and were aged 18 to 65 years. Exclusion was applied to patients with uncontrolled infections, other autoimmune diseases, pregnancy or lactation. Diagnoses relied on clinical symptoms, serum thyroxine and TRAb, thyroid ultrasound and orbital computed tomography. PBMCs were isolated from approximately 10 ml of fresh peripheral blood by Ficoll-Paque density gradient centrifugation. Total RNA was extracted with Trizol reagent, and quality was checked on an Agilent 2100 Bioanalyzer. There are 15 amino acids in the CDR3, from cysteine to phenylalanine inclusive. CDR3 DNA is the only sequence kept; it has 45 bases, read in frame from the first base. CDR1 and CDR2 were assigned from the germline V gene as SGHAT and FQNNGV. Unmatched junction bases come to 12, with V trimmed by 5 bases and J by 6 bases.

The receptor chain draws on TRBV11-2 and TRBJ1-2; 7 nucleotides in the junction match TRBD1. Sequenced input: blood. This clonotype was sampled from a woman aged 35 to 49 with Graves' hyperthyroidism. In nucleotides, the sequence is TGTGCCAGCAGCCCTACGACAGGGCCCCTTGATGGCTACACCTTC. Translated, it reads CASSPTTGPLDGYTF. Full variable domain (CDR3 extended with the reference TRBV11-2 and TRBJ1-2 proteins): EAGVAQSPRYKIIEKRQSVAFWCNPISGHATLYWYQQILGQGPKLLIQFQNNGVVDDSQLPKDRFSAERLKGVDSTLKIQPAKLEDSAVYLCASSPTTGPLDGYTFGSGTRLTVV.